This passage covers 12 T cell receptor beta chains from one sample sequenced in a study of neurological immune-mediated disorders. TCRdb re-called the 5' RACE reads through MiXCR, storing one row per CDR3 protein. The sample holds roughly 52,000 distinct CDR3 sequences, approximately 5.8% seen once. Material for sequencing was CD4+ T cells from blood. The receptor source for this set is a woman under 30 with multiple sclerosis.

The V call is TRBV20-1, the J call TRBJ2-1; 7 bases line up with TRBD2. With 8 bases clipped from V and 6 bases from J, the junction kept 13 bases outside the gene matches. There are 14 residues in the CDR3. Germline CDR1 and CDR2: DFQATT and SNEGSKA (reference sequence). In DNA, the CDR3 is TGCAGTTCCTCCTGGGGGATAGCGGGCAATGAGCAGTTCTTC. Its translation is CSSSWGIAGNEQFF.

Many counts were recorded for this clonotype. The chain is built from TRBV29-1 and TRBJ2-1; 8 bases map to TRBD2. Trimming removed 4 bases from V and 5 bases from J; junction bases left unmatched: 7. The CDR3 runs to 14 residues. Germline V gene sequence: CDR1 SQVTM, CDR2 ANQGSEA. CDR3 protein: CSVAGLAGHNEQFF. Written as DNA, the CDR3 is TGCAGCGTTGCGGGGCTAGCGGGCCACAATGAGCAGTTCTTC.

This clonotype showed up many times. This sequence joins TRBV7-9 and TRBJ1-2, with D maybe TRBD1 (5 bases). CDR3 length equals 15 residues. Looked up from germline, CDR1 is SEHNR and CDR2 is FQNEAQ (reference sequence). V lost 8 bases, J lost 0 bases, and 16 bases lay in between. This CDR3 reads CASPSEGIANYGYTF. CDR3 DNA sequence: TGTGCCAGCCCCTCGGAGGGGATAGCTAACTATGGCTACACCTTC.

This clonotype was recorded a few times. As DNA, the CDR3 is TGTGCCAGTAGTATATCAGAAATCGGGGAGCTGTTTTTT. Its protein is CASSISEIGELFF. The rearrangement links TRBV19 to TRBJ2-2; D is undetermined. CDR3 length: 13 amino acids. V gave up 2 bases and J gave up 7 bases, with 8 bases separating them. Germline loops: CDR1 LNHDA, CDR2 SQIVND (reference sequence).

This clonotype showed up many times. The chain links TRBV20-1 to TRBJ1-1; a weak D match, TRBD1 (5 bases). Germline V lookup: CDR1 DFQATT, CDR2 SNEGSKA (reference sequence). This CDR3 is 13 amino acids long. The V and J ends lost 3 bases and 3 bases respectively, with 11 bases between them. The CDR3 region has the DNA TGCAGTGCTAGCAGGGCGAGGGACACTGAAGCTTTCTTT. This encodes CSASRARDTEAFF.

Worth noting for this clonotype: Likely a read error: the CDR3 ends without its conserved phenylalanine or tryptophan. The chain links TRBV7-2 to TRBJ2-5; maybe TRBD2 (5 bases). CDR3 length: 11 residues. CDR1 and CDR2 from the germline V gene are SGHTA and FQGNSA. The CDR3 reads CANSRGQTQYC. DNA for the CDR3: TGTGCCAACAGCAGAGGGCAGACCCAGTACTGC.

This clonotype was seen many times. The CDR3 DNA follows: TGCGCCAGCAACCCGATCTCTGGGGCCAACGTCCTGACTTTC. Translating gives CASNPISGANVLTF. The chain uses TRBV5-1 and TRBJ2-6; D is unresolved. The V end was cut by 6 bases, the J end by 0 bases, with 7 bases between. This CDR3 contains 14 residues. Germline V gene data show CDR1 as SGHRS and CDR2 as YFSETQ.

This clonotype was observed many times. The chain employs TRBV20-1 and TRBJ2-2; the match to TRBD2 covers 8 bases. The CDR3 is 18 amino acids. Unmatched junction bases numbered 14, after V lost 0 bases and J lost 5 bases. Germline-derived CDR1 and CDR2 are DFQATT and SNEGSKA (reference sequence). CDR3 in amino acids: CSARDQIPGLDWTGELFF. Here the CDR3 DNA reads TGCAGTGCTAGAGATCAAATACCGGGACTAGATTGGACCGGGGAGCTGTTTTTT.

This clonotype was counted ten times or more. The V call is TRBV5-1, the J call TRBJ1-4; 10 nucleotides agree with TRBD1. Germline CDR1 is SGHRS and CDR2 is YFSETQ. The J segment lost 8 bases and the V segment lost 0 bases, leaving 7 bases of the junction unmatched. CDR3 length: 16 amino acids. CDR3 bases: TGCGCCAGCAGCTTGGGGGACAGGGGAAGAGGGGAAAAACTGTTTTTT. This gives the protein CASSLGDRGRGEKLFF.

In its sample, this clonotype was seen many times. The rearrangement joins TRBV7-9 to TRBJ1-2; 7 bases line up with TRBD1. This CDR3 comprises 15 residues. V was pared by 7 bases and J by 2 bases, with 10 bases of the junction left unmatched. CDR1 and CDR2 (germline): SEHNR, FQNEAQ (reference sequence). The CDR3 sequence: CASTYEGGRNYGYTF. In nucleotides, the CDR3 is TGTGCCAGCACCTACGAAGGGGGCCGGAACTATGGCTACACCTTC.

This clonotype was detected ten times or more. J is TRBJ1-1 and V is TRBV6-6, with TRBD1 matching 8 bases. This CDR3 has 13 amino acids. J gave up 4 bases and V 2 bases, and 0 bases lay outside the gene matches. Germline CDR1 and CDR2: MNHNY and SVGAGI (reference sequence). The CDR3 DNA is TGTGCCAGCAGTTACGGACAGGGCACTGAAGCTTTCTTT. Encoded protein: CASSYGQGTEAFF.

Many counts were recorded for this clonotype. The genes are TRBV30 and TRBJ2-1; tentatively, D is TRBD1 or TRBD2 (6 bases each). Germline loops: CDR1 GTSNPN, CDR2 SVGIG (reference sequence). V was clipped by 2 bases and J by 8 bases, with 19 bases between them. This CDR3 is built from 15 residues. Here the CDR3 DNA reads TGTGCCTGGAGTCCCCGACGGGGGCTAATTTATGAGCAGTTCTTC. Protein product: CAWSPRRGLIYEQFF.